This TCR beta chain derives from a study of cytomegalovirus exposure and HLA in healthy donors. General observations from the study: Later work found that TCR association rates differed between HLA loci; DRB1 had the most and HLA-C the fewest.

As for this clone: What it recognizes is unknown.

PCR amplification relied on 60 Vbeta primers (plus 13 Jbeta primers). The table came from immunoSEQ multiplex PCR; TCRdb's copy has only in-frame clones and leaves some out. The table lists some 180,000 clones, roughly 84% of them singletons. Deletions cut 0 bases from V and 5 bases from J, with 17 bases between. Germline loops: CDR1 MNHNY, CDR2 SVGAGI (reference sequence). This CDR3 is built from 16 residues. This sequence originates from a girl aged 2 to 9 in good health and CMV-seropositive. The material sequenced was PBMCs. The chain is built from TRBV6-6 and TRBJ2-7; D not resolved. CDR3 coding DNA: TGTGCCAGCAGTTACTCTCTACCGAGACGGAGCGACGAGCAGTACTTC. It specifies CASSYSLPRRSDEQYF.